Listed below are T cell receptor beta chains from one sample, sequenced in a study of blood T cell dynamics during melanoma immunotherapy. TCRdb keeps only in-frame clones here, not all; method: immunoSEQ multiplex PCR. This sample has roughly 9,700 clones, with around 90% found just once. The source material was blood, sampled from a patient treated with checkpoint blockade. Receptors originate from a human donor with melanoma. Both conserved end residues are part of each CDR3. Fields, in order: CDR3 length, D gene, J gene, V gene, clone size, CDR3 protein, CDR3 DNA. D genes are given only for firm matches. A row's size may be missing; if present it is once, few, many or a size class.

length: 12; D: TRBD1; J: TRBJ1-2; V: TRBV28; size: NA; CDR3: CASNSGGYGYTF; DNA: TGTGCCAGCAACTCAGGGGGCTATGGCTACACCTTC
length: 15; D: NA; J: TRBJ2-1; V: TRBV7-9; size: NA; CDR3: CASSPGVADYNEQFF; DNA: TGTGCCAGCAGCCCCGGGGTAGCAGACTACAATGAGCAGTTCTTC
length: 15; D: NA; J: TRBJ2-5; V: TRBV7-2; size: NA; CDR3: CASSLGALDWETQYF; DNA: TGTGCCAGCAGCTTAGGGGCTCTGGACTGGGAGACCCAGTACTTC
length: 15; D: NA; J: TRBJ2-7; V: TRBV7-8; size: NA; CDR3: CASSLGAGSSYEQYF; DNA: TGTGCCAGCAGCTTAGGGGCAGGAAGCTCCTACGAGCAGTACTTC
length: 15; D: NA; J: TRBJ2-3; V: TRBV9; size: NA; CDR3: CASSTRPGSTDTQYF; DNA: TGTGCCAGCAGCACACGGCCCGGGAGCACAGATACGCAGTATTTT
length: 15; D: NA; J: TRBJ1-2; V: TRBV18; size: NA; CDR3: CASSPQGGIDYGYTF; DNA: TGTGCCAGCTCACCCCAAGGGGGGATAGACTATGGCTACACCTTC
length: 11; D: NA; J: TRBJ2-7; V: TRBV6-5; size: NA; CDR3: CASSAGYEQYF; DNA: TGTGCCAGCAGCGCCGGCTACGAGCAGTACTTC
length: 15; D: NA; J: TRBJ2-7; V: TRBV6-1; size: once; CDR3: CASIRSDPQPGEQYF; DNA: TGTGCCAGCATTCGGTCGGATCCTCAGCCGGGCGAGCAGTACTTC
length: 15; D: TRBD2; J: TRBJ2-3; V: TRBV28; size: NA; CDR3: CASSFGLAVTDTQYF; DNA: TGTGCCAGCAGTTTTGGGCTAGCGGTCACAGATACGCAGTATTTT
length: 14; D: TRBD1; J: TRBJ1-2; V: TRBV28; size: NA; CDR3: CASNLETGRYGYTF; DNA: TGTGCCAGCAACCTCGAGACAGGGCGCTATGGCTACACCTTC
length: 14; D: NA; J: TRBJ1-5; V: TRBV15; size: once; CDR3: CATSSPSGNQPQHF; DNA: TGTGCCACCAGCAGCCCCTCGGGGAATCAGCCCCAGCATTTT
length: 16; D: NA; J: TRBJ2-1; V: TRBV5-1; size: NA; CDR3: CASSLVDWAGDREQFF; DNA: TGCGCCAGCAGCTTGGTTGACTGGGCAGGGGATAGGGAGCAGTTCTTC
length: 12; D: NA; J: TRBJ2-7; V: TRBV7-9; size: NA; CDR3: CASSSRTLEQYF; DNA: TGTGCCAGCAGCTCACGGACACTCGAGCAGTACTTC
length: 15; D: TRBD2; J: TRBJ2-1; V: TRBV6-5; size: NA; CDR3: CASSPTSGAPNEQFF; DNA: TGTGCCAGCAGCCCCACTAGCGGAGCCCCGAATGAGCAGTTCTTC
length: 15; D: NA; J: TRBJ1-1; V: TRBV6-5; size: NA; CDR3: CASSYSGRDNTEAFF; DNA: TGTGCCAGCAGTTACTCGGGTCGGGACAACACTGAAGCTTTCTTT
length: 12; D: NA; J: TRBJ1-2; V: TRBV5-1; size: NA; CDR3: CASGGAQGGYTF; DNA: TGCGCCAGCGGTGGGGCACAGGGCGGCTACACCTTC
length: 15; D: TRBD2; J: TRBJ2-1; V: TRBV5-1; size: NA; CDR3: CASTRGVQGSDEQFF; DNA: TGCGCCAGCACCCGGGGGGTTCAAGGATCGGATGAGCAGTTCTTC
length: 16; D: TRBD2; J: TRBJ2-5; V: TRBV7-9; size: NA; CDR3: CASSPKGLAGVATQYF; DNA: TGTGCCAGCAGCCCGAAAGGACTAGCGGGGGTGGCGACCCAGTACTTC
length: 14; D: TRBD2; J: TRBJ2-7; V: TRBV5-1; size: NA; CDR3: CASSVTSGTYEQYF; DNA: TGCGCCAGCAGCGTAACTAGCGGGACCTACGAGCAGTACTTC
length: 16; D: NA; J: TRBJ2-7; V: TRBV7-2; size: NA; CDR3: CASSLVGGSPRYEQYF; DNA: TGTGCCAGCAGCTTAGTGGGCGGGTCCCCCAGGTACGAGCAGTACTTC
length: 14; D: NA; J: TRBJ1-1; V: TRBV5-1; size: NA; CDR3: CASSVRGGDTEAFF; DNA: TGCGCCAGCAGCGTAAGGGGAGGGGACACTGAAGCTTTCTTT
length: 13; D: NA; J: TRBJ2-7; V: TRBV2; size: NA; CDR3: CASSGLITYEQYF; DNA: TGTGCCAGCAGTGGCCTAATAACCTACGAGCAGTACTTC
length: 12; D: NA; J: TRBJ2-7; V: TRBV28; size: NA; CDR3: CASSLVGYEQYF; DNA: TGTGCCAGCAGTTTGGTGGGCTACGAGCAGTACTTC
length: 14; D: NA; J: TRBJ2-1; V: TRBV28; size: NA; CDR3: CASSFVAGDNEQFF; DNA: TGTGCCAGCAGTTTTGTGGCAGGGGACAATGAGCAGTTCTTC
length: 16; D: NA; J: TRBJ2-1; V: TRBV6-4; size: NA; CDR3: CASSDGGIGRRNEQFF; DNA: TGTGCCAGCAGTGATGGGGGGATAGGAAGGCGCAATGAGCAGTTCTTC
length: 14; D: NA; J: TRBJ2-1; V: TRBV5-1; size: NA; CDR3: CASTPELSYNEQFF; DNA: TGCGCCAGCACACCAGAGTTGTCCTACAATGAGCAGTTCTTC
length: 16; D: TRBD2; J: TRBJ2-1; V: TRBV9; size: NA; CDR3: CASSAGLAGAPNEQFF; DNA: TGTGCCAGCAGCGCCGGACTAGCGGGAGCGCCAAATGAGCAGTTCTTC
length: 14; D: NA; J: TRBJ2-7; V: TRBV6-6; size: NA; CDR3: CASSYSPGSYEQYF; DNA: TGTGCCAGCAGTTACTCCCCCGGCTCCTACGAGCAGTACTTC
length: 12; D: NA; J: TRBJ2-5; V: TRBV14; size: NA; CDR3: CASSQGWETQYF; DNA: TGTGCCAGCAGCCAAGGTTGGGAGACCCAGTACTTC
length: 13; D: NA; J: TRBJ2-5; V: TRBV7-9; size: NA; CDR3: CASARTAQETQYF; DNA: TGTGCCAGCGCGAGGACAGCCCAAGAGACCCAGTACTTC
length: 14; D: NA; J: TRBJ2-7; V: TRBV18; size: NA; CDR3: CASSRGAATYEQYF; DNA: TGTGCCAGCTCACGGGGGGCAGCCACCTACGAGCAGTACTTC
length: 16; D: TRBD1; J: TRBJ1-4; V: TRBV7-9; size: NA; CDR3: CASSLARGQGGEKLFF; DNA: TGTGCCAGCAGCTTAGCGCGGGGACAGGGTGGTGAAAAACTGTTTTTT
length: 14; D: NA; J: TRBJ2-5; V: TRBV9; size: NA; CDR3: CASSVWGEGETQYF; DNA: TGTGCCAGCAGCGTTTGGGGGGAAGGGGAGACCCAGTACTTC
length: 14; D: NA; J: TRBJ1-3; V: TRBV7-8; size: once; CDR3: CASSPLGPGNTIYF; DNA: TGTGCCAGCAGCCCCCTAGGCCCTGGAAACACCATATATTTT
length: 14; D: NA; J: TRBJ2-3; V: TRBV6-6; size: once; CDR3: CASSYAASTDTQYF; DNA: TGTGCCAGCAGTTATGCAGCTAGCACAGATACGCAGTATTTT
length: 15; D: NA; J: TRBJ2-5; V: TRBV6-5; size: NA; CDR3: CASRYWRQTQETQYF; DNA: TGTGCCAGCAGATACTGGAGGCAGACCCAAGAGACCCAGTACTTC
length: 14; D: TRBD2; J: TRBJ2-2; V: TRBV5-3; size: NA; CDR3: CARRLAANTGELFF; DNA: TGTGCCAGAAGACTAGCGGCGAACACCGGGGAGCTGTTTTTT
length: 14; D: NA; J: TRBJ2-7; V: TRBV6-6; size: once; CDR3: CASSLTSVSYEQYF; DNA: TGTGCCAGCAGCCTGACTAGTGTCTCCTACGAGCAGTACTTC
length: 17; D: TRBD2; J: TRBJ2-1; V: TRBV18; size: NA; CDR3: CASSPRSGESSYNEQFF; DNA: TGTGCCAGCTCACCAAGGAGCGGGGAGAGCTCCTACAATGAGCAGTTCTTC
length: 16; D: NA; J: TRBJ1-3; V: TRBV18; size: NA; CDR3: CASSPTGASSGNTIYF; DNA: TGTGCCAGCTCACCGACCGGGGCCAGCTCTGGAAACACCATATATTTT
length: 15; D: NA; J: TRBJ1-2; V: TRBV11-2; size: NA; CDR3: CASSPTWAYNYGYTF; DNA: TGTGCCAGCAGCCCCACCTGGGCCTATAACTATGGCTACACCTTC
length: 15; D: NA; J: TRBJ2-1; V: TRBV21-1; size: NA; CDR3: CASSPPGTGIHEQFF; DNA: TGTGCCAGCAGCCCACCCGGGACAGGGATCCATGAGCAGTTCTTC
length: 15; D: TRBD1; J: TRBJ1-5; V: TRBV10-3; size: NA; CDR3: CASSDRQGGNQPQHF; DNA: TGTGCCAGCAGTGACCGGCAGGGGGGGAATCAGCCCCAGCATTTT
length: 14; D: TRBD1; J: TRBJ2-7; V: TRBV4-3; size: NA; CDR3: CASSPRQGPYEQYF; DNA: TGCGCCAGCAGCCCTAGACAGGGTCCCTACGAGCAGTACTTC